This entry is about one T cell receptor (beta chain). The data derive from a study of technical replicates of blood from a handful of donors. Germline V lookup: CDR1 LNHDA, CDR2 SQIVND (reference sequence). The CDR3 length is 17 residues. Unmatched junction bases numbered 17, after V lost 9 bases and J lost 4 bases. Only in-frame clones appear in the TCRdb table, and some are missing; sequencing was by immunoSEQ multiplex PCR. Seen here are approximately 70,000 clones, nearly 98% observed once, and the top ten hold under 0.2%. The specimen sequenced was T cells isolated from PBMCs. This chain uses TRBV19 with TRBJ1-4, with 7 bases identical to TRBD1. The receptor comes from a human donor in good health. The CDR3 DNA sequence: TGTGCCAGGGCCACAGGGGTGAATGAGAGCCTTAATGAAAAACTGTTTTTT. This translates into CARATGVNESLNEKLFF.